Presented here are 26 T cell receptor beta chains from one specimen sequenced in a study of cytomegalovirus exposure and HLA in healthy donors. Primers for the PCR totalled 60 Vbeta and 13 Jbeta. Sequenced by immunoSEQ multiplex PCR; TCRdb stores in-frame clones only, minus some. The table has about 120,000 clones, around three quarters seen once. Sequenced: PBMCs. These TCRs come from a man aged 25-40 years in good health and CMV-seropositive.

The chain joins TRBV27 to TRBJ1-4, with D uncertain. CDR1 and CDR2 from the germline V gene are MNHEY and SMNVEV (reference sequence). The CDR3 covers 17 residues. The V and J ends lost 4 bases and 4 bases respectively, with 19 bases between them. The CDR3: CASSSHTGGSNNEKLFF. The DNA of the CDR3 is TGTGCCAGCAGTTCACACACGGGAGGTTCAAATAATGAAAAACTGTTTTTT.

The chain has TRBV9 and TRBJ1-1; TRBD1 aligns across 7 bases. The CDR3 consists of 15 residues. Germline-derived CDR1 and CDR2 are SGDLS and YYNGEE. V lost 3 bases to trimming and J lost 5 bases; unmatched junction nucleotides: 10. CDR3 nucleotides: TGTGCCAGCAGCGACAGACAGGGTTTGGGGACTGAAGCTTTCTTT. Residues: CASSDRQGLGTEAFF. Variable domain in full (rest from reference TRBV9 and TRBJ1-1): DSGVTQTPKHLITATGQRVTLRCSPRSGDLSVYWYQQSLDQGLQFLIQYYNGEERAKGNILERFSAQQFPDLHSELNLSSLELGDSALYFCASSDRQGLGTEAFFGQGTRLTVV.

The chain is built from TRBV4-1 and TRBJ1-5, with 9 bases matching TRBD1. The germline gives CDR1 MGHRA, CDR2 YSYEKL. The V and J ends lost 2 bases and 3 bases, in that order; junction bases with no gene match: 5. The CDR3 sequence is 16 residues long. For the CDR3, the DNA is TGCGCCAGCAGCCAACCGACAGGGGGATTCAATCAGCCCCAGCATTTT. This encodes CASSQPTGGFNQPQHF.

The chain carries TRBV18 and TRBJ2-7; TRBD1 agrees at 9 bases. The CDR3 is 15 amino acids. Germline CDR1 reads KGHSH; CDR2 reads LQKENI. The trim removed 3 bases at V and 3 bases at J, leaving 6 bases unmatched. The CDR3 here is CASSPGTGTFYEQYF. DNA of the CDR3: TGTGCCAGCTCACCCGGGACAGGGACGTTCTACGAGCAGTACTTC.

The chain couples TRBV2 to TRBJ1-5; unclear D gene. Per germline, CDR1 SNHLY and CDR2 FYNNEI. The CDR3 totals 14 residues. V was cut by 3 bases and J by 5 bases, with 11 bases left in between. CDR3 amino acids: CASSDPGPDQPQHF. The DNA of the CDR3 is TGTGCCAGCAGTGACCCGGGTCCGGATCAGCCCCAGCATTTT.

The chain combines TRBV5-1 with TRBJ2-1; 15 nucleotides align to TRBD2. The V and J ends lost 2 bases and 0 bases, in that order; junction bases with no gene match: 6. Looked up from germline, CDR1 is SGHRS and CDR2 is YFSETQ. The CDR3 runs to 19 residues. The CDR3 nucleotides read TGCGCCAGCAGCTTCCCGGGACTAGCGGGGGGCTACTCCTACAATGAGCAGTTCTTC. Protein sequence: CASSFPGLAGGYSYNEQFF. Variable domain in full (rest from reference TRBV5-1 and TRBJ2-1): KAGVTQTPRYLIKTRGQQVTLSCSPISGHRSVSWYQQTPGQGLQFLFEYFSETQRNKGNFPGRFSGRQFSNSRSEMNVSTLELGDSALYLCASSFPGLAGGYSYNEQFFGPGTRLTVL.

This clone was detected a few times. V is TRBV10-3 and J is TRBJ1-2; tentative D call: TRBD1 (5 bases). This CDR3 has 13 amino acids. V shed 3 bases and J shed 8 bases, with 13 bases lying between them. The germline CDR1 and CDR2 sequences are ENHRY and SYGVKD. CDR3 nucleotides: TGTGCCATCAGTGACTTGAATGGGGCCGGCTACACCTTC. As protein: CAISDLNGAGYTF.

This chain links TRBV29-1 with TRBJ1-2; possible D gene TRBD1, 5 bases. The CDR3 length is 11 residues. Trimming shortened V by 4 bases and J by 7 bases, and 10 bases separated the two germline ends. Germline V gene data show CDR1 as SQVTM and CDR2 as ANQGSEA. The CDR3 nucleotides are TGCAGCGTTGCCAGGGTCGCTGGCTACACCTTC. Translating gives CSVARVAGYTF.

This chain links TRBV5-6 with TRBJ2-7, with 7 bases identical to TRBD1. The V gene's germline CDR1 is SGHDT and CDR2 YYEEEE. V shed 4 bases and J 4 bases; nucleotides not matched to a gene: 11. This CDR3 comprises 15 residues. In nucleotides, the CDR3 is TGTGCCAGCAGCGCCGGGGAACAGGGGTTTTACGAGCAGTACTTC. The encoded protein is CASSAGEQGFYEQYF.

The V and J genes are TRBV6-5 and TRBJ1-6; 7 positions agree with TRBD1. The CDR3 has 15 residues. J lost 6 bases, V lost 1 base, and 3 bases had no gene match. Germline CDR1 MNHEY, CDR2 SVGAGI. The CDR3, as DNA: TGTGCCAGCAGTTACTTCCGGGACAGTAATTCACCCCTCCACTTT. Protein sequence: CASSYFRDSNSPLHF.

The chain uses TRBV6-4 and TRBJ1-2; 10 nucleotides match TRBD1. There are 18 residues in the CDR3. Germline CDR1 is MRHNA and CDR2 is SNTAGT. Trimming at V came to 2 bases and at J to 5 bases, leaving 14 bases not matched to a gene. The CDR3 sequence is CASSDGVLWDRGSYGYTF. CDR3 DNA sequence: TGTGCCAGCAGTGACGGGGTCCTATGGGACAGGGGATCGTATGGCTACACCTTC.

This clone has just one count. The V and J genes are TRBV6-5 and TRBJ2-1; 12 bases align to TRBD1. The CDR3 is made up of 15 amino acids. V was pared by 5 bases and J by 6 bases, with 5 bases of the junction left unmatched. Per germline, CDR1 MNHEY and CDR2 SVGAGI. CDR3 amino acids: CASSLGQGAGNEQFF. Written as DNA, the CDR3 is TGTGCCAGCAGTCTGGGACAGGGGGCGGGCAATGAGCAGTTCTTC.

The CDR3 protein is CASSLEQREKLFF. In DNA, the CDR3 is TGTGCCAGCAGCTTGGAACAGAGAGAAAAACTGTTTTTT. The genes are TRBV5-8 and TRBJ1-4; D unclear. Germline loops: CDR1 SGHTS, CDR2 YDEGEE. The CDR3 has 13 amino acids. The germline V and J ends were trimmed by 0 bases and 8 bases, with 8 bases remaining between them.

The J gene is TRBJ1-6, the V gene TRBV2, with 7 bases lining up with TRBD1. Germline V gives CDR1 SNHLY, CDR2 FYNNEI. This CDR3 contains 13 residues. The V gene end was trimmed by 6 bases and the J gene end by 11 bases; junction bases not matched to a gene: 7. Here the CDR3 DNA reads TGTGCCAGCAGGGTACAGGGGATAACACCCCTCCACTTT. It yields the protein CASRVQGITPLHF.

This clone came up a few times. V and J are TRBV5-6 and TRBJ1-2; no firm D call. With 0 bases removed from V and 6 bases from J, the gap between germline ends came to 12 bases. CDR3 length equals 14 residues. CDR1 and CDR2 (germline): SGHDT, YYEEEE. CDR3 region: CASSLETKFHGYTF. DNA for the CDR3: TGTGCCAGCAGCTTGGAGACTAAATTTCATGGCTACACCTTC.

The chain joins TRBV4-1 to TRBJ1-5; 9 bases are shared with TRBD1. Germline CDR1 and CDR2: MGHRA and YSYEKL. CDR3 length equals 15 residues. The V and J ends lost 4 bases and 7 bases, in that order; junction bases with no gene match: 8. This CDR3 reads CASSPTTGGEQPQHF. The DNA for the CDR3 is TGCGCCAGCAGCCCAACTACAGGGGGCGAGCAGCCCCAGCATTTT.

The chain employs TRBV7-2 and TRBJ2-7, with 7 positions matching TRBD2. This CDR3 region has 13 residues. Losses at the gene ends were 3 bases for V and 3 bases for J; bases not matched to a gene: 2. Germline values: CDR1 SGHTA, CDR2 FQGNSA. The CDR3 is CASSLSGGYEQYF. The CDR3 coding sequence is TGTGCCAGCAGCTTGTCGGGGGGCTACGAGCAGTACTTC.

V is TRBV27 and J is TRBJ2-7; D is perhaps TRBD1 (5 bases). From germline, CDR1 is MNHEY and CDR2 SMNVEV (reference sequence). The CDR3 loop spans 12 amino acids. Trimming removed 5 bases at V and 6 bases at J, with 11 bases between. CDR3 sequence: CASSLDRSEQYF. CDR3 DNA: TGTGCCAGCAGTCTCGACAGAAGCGAGCAGTACTTC.

CDR3 region: CASSFWTGRDEQFF. The CDR3, as DNA: TGTGCCAGTAGTTTCTGGACAGGGAGGGATGAGCAGTTCTTC. The V call is TRBV19, the J call TRBJ2-1; TRBD1 is a possible D gene (8 bases). Trimming left V 5 bases short and J 8 bases short, with 16 bases between. The CDR3 sequence is 14 residues long. Germline-derived CDR1 and CDR2 are LNHDA and SQIVND (reference sequence).

For this clone: Additional DNA sequences in this sample encode the identical CDR3. V and J are TRBV18 and TRBJ2-2; 7 bases line up with TRBD1. The CDR3 contains 15 residues. The trim removed 2 bases at V and 0 bases at J, leaving 0 bases unmatched. CDR1 is KGHSH and CDR2 is LQKENI in the germline V gene. The CDR3 DNA follows: TGTGCCAGCTCACCAGGGACAGCGAACACCGGGGAGCTGTTTTTT. Its protein product is CASSPGTANTGELFF.

The rearrangement uses TRBV27 and TRBJ2-1; 7 nucleotides agree with TRBD1. V lost 4 bases and J lost 0; bases outside the gene matches: 9. Germline-derived CDR1 and CDR2 are MNHEY and SMNVEV (reference sequence). CDR3 length equals 17 residues. The CDR3 loop is CASSSGHRGYSYNEQFF. The CDR3 nucleotides are TGTGCCAGCAGTTCTGGTCACAGGGGATACTCCTACAATGAGCAGTTCTTC.

The chain employs TRBV7-9 and TRBJ2-2; no clear D. The CDR3 consists of 14 residues. The germline gives CDR1 SEHNR, CDR2 FQNEAQ (reference sequence). V was pared by 1 base and J by 4 bases, with 7 bases between. The chain's CDR3 is CASSLEPGTGELFF. The CDR3 DNA reads as TGTGCCAGCAGCTTAGAGCCAGGCACCGGGGAGCTGTTTTTT. The variable domain in full, completed from reference TRBV7-9 and TRBJ2-2, reads DTGVSQNPRHKITKRGQNVTFRCDPISEHNRLYWYRQTLGQGPEFLTYFQNEAQLEKSRLLSDRFSAERPKGSFSTLEIQRTEQGDSAMYLCASSLEPGTGELFFGEGSRLTVL.

This chain connects TRBV7-9 to TRBJ1-4, with D perhaps TRBD1 (5 bases). Trimming removed 5 bases at V and 6 bases at J, with 16 bases between. Germline V CDR1 and CDR2: SEHNR, FQNEAQ (reference sequence). The CDR3 is made up of 15 amino acids. Here the CDR3 DNA reads TGTGCCAGCAGCACATTGGGGGGTCTGGATGAAAAACTGTTTTTT. Its protein product is CASSTLGGLDEKLFF.

The chain uses TRBV27 and TRBJ2-7, with 7 bases aligning to TRBD1. This CDR3 spans 13 amino acids. The J segment lost 2 bases and the V segment lost 6 bases, leaving 4 bases of the junction unmatched. Germline CDR1 MNHEY, CDR2 SMNVEV (reference sequence). The DNA for the CDR3 is TGTGCCAGCAGCCGACAGGGACCCTACGAGCAGTACTTC. It encodes CASSRQGPYEQYF.

The chain couples TRBV5-1 to TRBJ2-5; 10 nucleotides match TRBD1. The CDR3 spans 15 residues. Germline V CDR1 and CDR2: SGHRS, YFSETQ. J was trimmed by 4 bases and V by 4 bases; bases with no gene match: 7. CDR3 nucleotide sequence: TGCGCCAGCAGCGAATATGACAGGGGGCCAGAGACCCAGTACTTC. It translates to CASSEYDRGPETQYF.

This sequence joins TRBV5-5 and TRBJ1-4; the D gene is possibly TRBD1 (6 bases). The germline CDR1 and CDR2 sequences are SGHKS and YYEKEE (reference sequence). The CDR3 has 14 residues. The V end lost 6 bases, the J end lost 7 bases, and 16 bases lay between the germline ends. This CDR3 reads CASTFHDRIEKLFF. The CDR3 bases are TGTGCCAGCACCTTCCATGACAGGATTGAAAAACTGTTTTTT.